The T cell receptor (beta chain) under discussion was sequenced for a study of CD8 T cells in ankylosing spondylitis. The study, taken as a whole, reports: Disease-linked clones, CD8+, were relatively rare in peripheral blood.

This CDR3 region has 15 residues. The germline CDR1 and CDR2 sequences are DFQATT and SNEGSKA (reference sequence). J was trimmed by 5 bases and V by 3 bases; bases with no gene match: 11. On this clonotype itself: Its antigen is unidentified.

TCRdb processed the 5' RACE reads anew with MiXCR; each CDR3 protein has one entry. Of some 250,000 distinct CDR3 sequences in the sample, more than 20% were seen once. This clonotype was sampled from a male donor with ankylosing spondylitis or in good health (not recorded which). The sequenced sample was blood, either unsorted or a sorted T cell fraction (not recorded which). This chain uses TRBV20-1 with TRBJ2-5, with 8 bases that match TRBD1. The chain's CDR3 is CSASDPTGGSETQYF. CDR3 DNA sequence: TGCAGTGCTAGTGACCCCACAGGGGGGTCGGAGACCCAGTACTTC.